A selection of T cell receptor beta chains follows, all from one sample in a study of OX40 agonist ivuxolimab in advanced cancers. Profiled with immunoSEQ multiplex PCR; TCRdb holds only in-frame clones, not every one. This table has 30,000 to 40,000 clones, about 80% appearing once. This specimen was CD4+ or CD8+ T cells sorted from blood, taken in a trial of the OX40 agonist ivuxolimab. The source of these receptors is an adult with an advanced solid tumor such as melanoma, head and neck, liver or kidney cancer. The CDR3 runs from the conserved cysteine through the conserved F or W. Fields, in order: clone size, V gene, J gene, D gene, CDR3 protein, CDR3 DNA. D genes are given only for firm matches. Size is stated for part of the rows, as once, few or many counts, or as a class when the clone is expanded.

abundance: .
v_gene: TRBV25-1
j_gene: TRBJ1-1
d_gene: TRBD1
CDR3aa: CASSEGTGLYNTEAFF
CDR3nt: TGTGCCAGCAGTGAAGGGACAGGGCTCTATAACACTGAAGCTTTCTTT

abundance: .
v_gene: TRBV27
j_gene: TRBJ2-2
d_gene: .
CDR3aa: CASSLGITGELFF
CDR3nt: TGTGCCAGCAGTTTAGGGATAACCGGGGAGCTGTTTTTT

abundance: .
v_gene: TRBV11-2
j_gene: TRBJ2-1
d_gene: .
CDR3aa: CASSFSQGMANEQFF
CDR3nt: TGTGCCAGCAGCTTTTCCCAGGGGATGGCCAATGAGCAGTTCTTC

abundance: .
v_gene: TRBV7-8
j_gene: TRBJ1-2
d_gene: .
CDR3aa: CASSLVYRASLNYGYTF
CDR3nt: TGTGCCAGCAGCTTAGTGTACAGGGCATCTCTTAACTATGGCTACACCTTC

abundance: .
v_gene: TRBV6-1
j_gene: TRBJ1-2
d_gene: .
CDR3aa: CASSFNTAYGYTF
CDR3nt: TGTGCCAGCAGTTTTAACACCGCCTATGGCTACACCTTC

abundance: .
v_gene: TRBV28
j_gene: TRBJ1-1
d_gene: .
CDR3aa: CASSRSGATEAFF
CDR3nt: TGTGCCAGCAGTCGCAGCGGGGCCACTGAAGCTTTCTTT

abundance: .
v_gene: TRBV30
j_gene: TRBJ1-2
d_gene: .
CDR3aa: CAWATRRGYTF
CDR3nt: TGTGCCTGGGCCACTCGGAGAGGCTACACCTTC

abundance: .
v_gene: TRBV7-3
j_gene: TRBJ1-2
d_gene: .
CDR3aa: CASNWPAGASYGYTF
CDR3nt: TGTGCCAGCAATTGGCCGGCCGGAGCTAGCTATGGCTACACCTTC

abundance: once
v_gene: TRBV25-1
j_gene: TRBJ2-5
d_gene: .
CDR3aa: CASSDRTEQETQYF
CDR3nt: TGTGCCAGCAGTGACAGGACGGAACAAGAGACCCAGTACTTC

abundance: .
v_gene: TRBV2
j_gene: TRBJ1-5
d_gene: .
CDR3aa: CASRGGLGVGQPQHF
CDR3nt: TGTGCCAGCAGAGGGGGGTTGGGGGTTGGGCAGCCCCAGCATTTT

abundance: .
v_gene: TRBV19
j_gene: TRBJ2-2
d_gene: .
CDR3aa: CASRPPGRGPGELFF
CDR3nt: TGTGCCAGTAGACCCCCAGGGCGGGGGCCCGGGGAGCTGTTTTTT

abundance: .
v_gene: TRBV11-3
j_gene: TRBJ2-3
d_gene: .
CDR3aa: CASSLAGTGADTQYF
CDR3nt: TGTGCCAGCAGCTTAGCGGGGACCGGCGCAGATACGCAGTATTTT

abundance: .
v_gene: TRBV6-5
j_gene: TRBJ1-1
d_gene: TRBD1
CDR3aa: CATYSPGGGYTEAFF
CDR3nt: TGTGCCACCTACTCTCCAGGGGGCGGGTATACTGAAGCTTTCTTT

abundance: .
v_gene: TRBV13
j_gene: TRBJ2-3
d_gene: .
CDR3aa: CASSLDTGGLTDTQYF
CDR3nt: TGTGCCAGCAGCTTAGATACAGGAGGGCTCACAGATACGCAGTATTTT

abundance: .
v_gene: TRBV10-3
j_gene: TRBJ2-2
d_gene: TRBD1
CDR3aa: CAIRTGTDGTGELFF
CDR3nt: TGTGCCATCAGGACTGGGACAGATGGCACCGGGGAGCTGTTTTTT

abundance: .
v_gene: TRBV5-4
j_gene: TRBJ1-4
d_gene: .
CDR3aa: CASSLKGSNEKLFF
CDR3nt: TGTGCCAGCAGCTTGAAGGGTTCTAATGAAAAACTGTTTTTT

abundance: .
v_gene: TRBV28
j_gene: TRBJ1-1
d_gene: TRBD1
CDR3aa: CASTSEVNRGGTEAFF
CDR3nt: TGTGCCAGCACATCAGAGGTTAACAGGGGGGGCACTGAAGCTTTCTTT

abundance: .
v_gene: TRBV19
j_gene: TRBJ2-3
d_gene: TRBD2
CDR3aa: CASSIRLAGGPSTDTQYF
CDR3nt: TGTGCCAGTAGTATCCGACTAGCGGGAGGGCCTAGCACAGATACGCAGTATTTT

abundance: .
v_gene: TRBV6-5
j_gene: TRBJ1-3
d_gene: .
CDR3aa: CATNTGIGNTIYF
CDR3nt: TGTGCCACTAACACGGGAATTGGAAACACCATATATTTT

abundance: once
v_gene: TRBV28
j_gene: TRBJ1-1
d_gene: .
CDR3aa: CASSLYSFRNRNTEAFF
CDR3nt: TGTGCCAGCAGTTTATACTCCTTCCGGAACCGGAACACTGAAGCTTTCTTT

abundance: few
v_gene: TRBV21-1
j_gene: TRBJ1-1
d_gene: .
CDR3aa: CASSMRGVTEAFF
CDR3nt: TGTGCCAGCAGCATGAGGGGGGTGACTGAAGCTTTCTTT

abundance: .
v_gene: TRBV29-1
j_gene: TRBJ1-3
d_gene: .
CDR3aa: CSVTADYNTIYF
CDR3nt: TGCAGCGTGACCGCTGATTATAACACCATATATTTT

abundance: .
v_gene: TRBV30
j_gene: TRBJ2-5
d_gene: TRBD2
CDR3aa: CAWRQAGGVETQYF
CDR3nt: TGTGCCTGGAGGCAAGCGGGAGGTGTGGAGACCCAGTACTTC

abundance: .
v_gene: TRBV9
j_gene: TRBJ2-3
d_gene: .
CDR3aa: CASSVEPLGGTQYF
CDR3nt: TGTGCCAGCAGCGTAGAGCCCCTGGGGGGTACGCAGTATTTT

abundance: .
v_gene: TRBV2
j_gene: TRBJ1-4
d_gene: .
CDR3aa: CASSVRPGQNLNEKLFF
CDR3nt: TGTGCCAGCAGTGTCCGACCCGGACAGAACCTTAATGAAAAACTGTTTTTT

abundance: .
v_gene: TRBV18
j_gene: TRBJ2-2
d_gene: TRBD1
CDR3aa: CATRTGQGSTGELFF
CDR3nt: TGTGCCACCCGGACGGGACAGGGTAGCACCGGGGAGCTGTTTTTT

abundance: .
v_gene: TRBV2
j_gene: TRBJ2-3
d_gene: TRBD1
CDR3aa: CASSAQGAGGDTQYF
CDR3nt: TGTGCCAGCAGTGCCCAGGGGGCGGGTGGTGATACGCAGTATTTT

abundance: .
v_gene: TRBV10-3
j_gene: TRBJ1-1
d_gene: .
CDR3aa: CAILVNLNTEAFF
CDR3nt: TGTGCCATCTTAGTCAATTTGAACACTGAAGCTTTCTTT

abundance: .
v_gene: TRBV1
j_gene: TRBJ2-7
d_gene: .
CDR3aa: CTSSQQGYEQYF
CDR3nt: TGCACCAGCAGCCAACAGGGTTACGAGCAGTACTTC

abundance: .
v_gene: TRBV19
j_gene: TRBJ1-2
d_gene: .
CDR3aa: CASTVGGSYGYTF
CDR3nt: TGTGCCAGTACCGTAGGCGGTTCCTATGGCTACACCTTC

abundance: .
v_gene: TRBV9
j_gene: TRBJ1-1
d_gene: .
CDR3aa: CASSVDGRNTEAFF
CDR3nt: TGTGCCAGCAGCGTCGACGGCAGGAACACTGAAGCTTTCTTT

abundance: .
v_gene: TRBV4-3
j_gene: TRBJ1-1
d_gene: .
CDR3aa: CASSQGYRDGTEAFF
CDR3nt: TGCGCCAGCAGCCAAGGTTACAGGGACGGCACTGAAGCTTTCTTT

abundance: few
v_gene: TRBV30
j_gene: TRBJ1-2
d_gene: TRBD1
CDR3aa: CAWGYTGESYTF
CDR3nt: TGTGCCTGGGGGTACACAGGGGAGTCCTACACCTTC

abundance: few
v_gene: TRBV10-3
j_gene: TRBJ2-2
d_gene: .
CDR3aa: CAISDRVVNTGELFF
CDR3nt: TGTGCCATCAGTGACAGGGTGGTCAACACCGGGGAGCTGTTTTTT

abundance: .
v_gene: TRBV2
j_gene: TRBJ2-3
d_gene: .
CDR3aa: CASKDRLIADTQYF
CDR3nt: TGTGCCAGCAAGGACAGACTTATAGCAGATACGCAGTATTTT

abundance: .
v_gene: TRBV7-2
j_gene: TRBJ2-5
d_gene: .
CDR3aa: CASSLPGPQETQYF
CDR3nt: TGTGCCAGCAGCTTGCCAGGGCCACAAGAGACCCAGTACTTC

abundance: .
v_gene: TRBV25-1
j_gene: TRBJ1-1
d_gene: .
CDR3aa: CASSGRSKRGGYEAFF
CDR3nt: TGTGCCAGCAGTGGACGATCAAAAAGGGGGGGTTATGAAGCTTTCTTT

abundance: once
v_gene: TRBV7-9
j_gene: TRBJ2-1
d_gene: .
CDR3aa: CASSLYRDYNEQFF
CDR3nt: TGTGCCAGCAGCTTATACCGGGACTACAATGAGCAGTTCTTC

abundance: .
v_gene: TRBV19
j_gene: TRBJ2-1
d_gene: .
CDR3aa: CASSMVASVDEQFF
CDR3nt: TGTGCCAGTAGTATGGTAGCTAGCGTAGATGAGCAGTTCTTC

abundance: once
v_gene: TRBV6-5
j_gene: TRBJ2-4
d_gene: .
CDR3aa: CASSYSAGGGNIQYF
CDR3nt: TGTGCCAGCAGTTACTCGGCAGGGGGGGGAAACATTCAGTACTTC

abundance: .
v_gene: TRBV5-1
j_gene: TRBJ2-2
d_gene: TRBD2
CDR3aa: CASSQDGGAGELFF
CDR3nt: TGCGCCAGCAGCCAAGACGGGGGGGCCGGGGAGCTGTTTTTT

abundance: .
v_gene: TRBV6-5
j_gene: TRBJ2-7
d_gene: .
CDR3aa: CASSYSDSNYEQYF
CDR3nt: TGTGCCAGCAGTTATTCGGACAGTAACTACGAGCAGTACTTC

abundance: .
v_gene: TRBV19
j_gene: TRBJ1-2
d_gene: .
CDR3aa: CASSLQANYGYTF
CDR3nt: TGTGCCAGTAGTCTCCAGGCTAACTATGGCTACACCTTC

abundance: .
v_gene: TRBV16
j_gene: TRBJ1-5
d_gene: .
CDR3aa: CASSQSSFRDQPQHF
CDR3nt: TGTGCCAGCAGCCAATCGAGTTTTCGCGATCAGCCCCAGCATTTT

abundance: once
v_gene: TRBV6-5
j_gene: TRBJ1-5
d_gene: .
CDR3aa: CASSYNRDSNQPQHF
CDR3nt: TGTGCCAGCAGTTATAACAGGGATAGCAATCAGCCCCAGCATTTT

abundance: .
v_gene: TRBV5-1
j_gene: TRBJ2-7
d_gene: TRBD2
CDR3aa: CASSLGVAGGHEQYF
CDR3nt: TGCGCCAGCAGCTTGGGGGTAGCGGGGGGCCACGAGCAGTACTTC

abundance: .
v_gene: TRBV6-5
j_gene: TRBJ2-3
d_gene: TRBD1
CDR3aa: CASRWTGGADTQYF
CDR3nt: TGTGCCAGCAGATGGACAGGGGGGGCGGATACGCAGTATTTT

abundance: .
v_gene: TRBV2
j_gene: TRBJ2-7
d_gene: .
CDR3aa: CASSGGTTYEQYF
CDR3nt: TGTGCCAGCAGTGGGGGCACTACCTACGAGCAGTACTTC

abundance: .
v_gene: TRBV5-6
j_gene: TRBJ1-6
d_gene: .
CDR3aa: CASSLGGQDSPLHF
CDR3nt: TGTGCCAGCAGCTTGGGGGGGCAGGATTCACCCCTCCACTTT

abundance: .
v_gene: TRBV5-1
j_gene: TRBJ1-4
d_gene: .
CDR3aa: CASSPDPNEEKLFF
CDR3nt: TGCGCCAGCAGCCCGGACCCAAACGAAGAAAAACTGTTTTTT

abundance: .
v_gene: TRBV28
j_gene: TRBJ2-6
d_gene: .
CDR3aa: CASRSTGSGANVLTF
CDR3nt: TGTGCCAGCAGATCCACAGGTTCTGGGGCCAACGTCCTGACTTTC